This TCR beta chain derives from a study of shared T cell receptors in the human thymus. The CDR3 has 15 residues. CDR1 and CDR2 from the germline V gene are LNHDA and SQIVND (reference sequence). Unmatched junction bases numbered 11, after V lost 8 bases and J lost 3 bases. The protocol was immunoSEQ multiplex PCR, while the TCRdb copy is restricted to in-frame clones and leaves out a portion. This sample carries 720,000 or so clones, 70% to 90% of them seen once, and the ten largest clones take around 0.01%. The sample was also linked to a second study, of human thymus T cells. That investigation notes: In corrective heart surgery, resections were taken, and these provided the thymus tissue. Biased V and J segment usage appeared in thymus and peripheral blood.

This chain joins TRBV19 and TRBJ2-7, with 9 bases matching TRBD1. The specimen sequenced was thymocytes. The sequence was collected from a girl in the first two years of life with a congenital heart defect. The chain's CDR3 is CASGNNRGRDYEQYF. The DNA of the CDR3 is TGTGCCAGTGGAAACAACAGGGGGCGCGACTACGAGCAGTACTTC.